Sequencing of this T cell receptor beta chain was carried out in a study of blood T cell repertoires in COVID-19. This clone has only a few counts. Profiled with immunoSEQ multiplex PCR; TCRdb holds only in-frame clones, not every one. The sample includes around 290,000 clones, about 89% of them seen just once. Germline V lookup: CDR1 KGHSH, CDR2 LQKENI. With V trimmed by 3 bases and J by 3 bases, 16 bases remained unmatched. This CDR3 has 19 residues. The rearrangement links TRBV18 to TRBJ1-5; 8 bases map to TRBD1. The sequencing input was peripheral blood. The source of this sequence is a woman aged 45-65 years who had recovered from COVID-19. For the CDR3, the DNA is TGTGCCAGCTCACCGCAGGGACAGGAGGAAACCCATTCCAATCAGCCCCAGCATTTT. This encodes CASSPQGQEETHSNQPQHF.